The TCR beta chain described here comes from a study of T cell responses to AZD1222 COVID-19 vaccine. Study details: Second doses that came at about 4 or about 12 weeks were put together.

As concerns this clone: Its target is unknown.

Study-wide findings and caveats: Epitopes outside B.1.351 and B.1.1.7 mutated regions reportedly drew nearly half of spike TCRs. Once two AZD1222 doses were given, Spike-specific TCR breadth and depth went up. Among those given AZD1222, only six or seven were seropositive at baseline.

CDR1 is SEHNR, CDR2 FQNEAQ, per germline (reference sequence). The CDR3 contains 16 residues. Germline trimming cut 3 bases from V and 4 bases from J; bases unmatched to any gene: 11. The data were produced by immunoSEQ multiplex PCR, yet TCRdb's version contains in-frame clones alone and is incomplete. This table holds approximately 97,000 clones, around 93% found once. This chain connects TRBV7-9 to TRBJ1-2; TRBD1 agrees at 7 bases. The clonotype comes from an adult in good health. The material was peripheral blood, obtained on day 0 of AZD1222 vaccination. For the CDR3, the DNA is TGTGCCAGCAGCTTTCAAGGGGGCCGGTTTAGCTATGGCTACACCTTC. It specifies CASSFQGGRFSYGYTF.